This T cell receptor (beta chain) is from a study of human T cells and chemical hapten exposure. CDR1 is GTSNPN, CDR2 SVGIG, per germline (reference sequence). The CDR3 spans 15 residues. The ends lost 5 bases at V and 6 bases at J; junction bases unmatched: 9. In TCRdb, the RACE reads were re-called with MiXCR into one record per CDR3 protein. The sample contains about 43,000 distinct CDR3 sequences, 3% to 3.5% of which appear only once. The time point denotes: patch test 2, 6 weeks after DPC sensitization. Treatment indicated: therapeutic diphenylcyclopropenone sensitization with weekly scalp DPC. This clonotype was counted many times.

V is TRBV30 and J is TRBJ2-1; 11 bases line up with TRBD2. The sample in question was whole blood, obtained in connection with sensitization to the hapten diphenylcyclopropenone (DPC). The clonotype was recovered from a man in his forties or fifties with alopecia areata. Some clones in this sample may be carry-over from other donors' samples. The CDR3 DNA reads TGTGCCTGGGCTCGGACTAGCGGGTCCAGCAATGAGCAGTTCTTC. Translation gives CAWARTSGSSNEQFF.